A selection of T cell receptor beta chains follows, all from one sample in a study of blood T cells in healthy people across ages. TCRdb ran MiXCR on the 5' RACE reads and lists one entry per CDR3 protein. Of some 730,000 distinct CDR3 sequences listed, 22% are singletons. Sample: blood. Receptors originate from a man aged 65 to 85 in good health. Both conserved end residues are part of each CDR3. The D gene is left open where the match is weak. Where a row states a size, it is once, few, many or the class of an expanded clone; other rows omit it.

V gene: TRBV5-1
clone size: few
J gene: TRBJ1-2
D gene: TRBD1
CDR3 DNA: TGCGCCAGCAGCTTACAGGGGTCGGACTATGGCTACACCTTC
CDR3 protein: CASSLQGSDYGYTF

V gene: TRBV20-1
clone size: -
J gene: TRBJ2-5
D gene: -
CDR3 DNA: TGCAGTGCCCGAATGCGAGGGGGGACAGAGACCCAGTACTTC
CDR3 protein: CSARMRGGTETQYF

V gene: TRBV6-1
clone size: -
J gene: TRBJ2-3
D gene: -
CDR3 DNA: TGTGCCAGCAGTGATAGGGTTGGCGGGTACAGCACAGATACGCAGTATTTT
CDR3 protein: CASSDRVGGYSTDTQYF

V gene: TRBV7-2
clone size: few
J gene: TRBJ2-3
D gene: -
CDR3 DNA: TGTGCCAGCAGCTTAGCGTATAAGACAGATACGCAGTATTTT
CDR3 protein: CASSLAYKTDTQYF

V gene: TRBV25-1
clone size: few
J gene: TRBJ1-1
D gene: -
CDR3 DNA: TGTGCCAGCCGCCCAAAGGGGGGGACGACTGAAGCTTTCTTT
CDR3 protein: CASRPKGGTTEAFF

V gene: TRBV3-1
clone size: -
J gene: TRBJ2-1
D gene: TRBD2
CDR3 DNA: TGTGCCAGCAGCCAAGGGCTAGCGGGAGCGAATGAGCAGTTCTTC
CDR3 protein: CASSQGLAGANEQFF

V gene: TRBV29-1
clone size: -
J gene: TRBJ2-5
D gene: -
CDR3 DNA: TGCAGCGTTGAAGAGACGGGGTCCGAGACCCAGTACTTC
CDR3 protein: CSVEETGSETQYF

V gene: TRBV27
clone size: -
J gene: TRBJ2-3
D gene: TRBD2
CDR3 DNA: TGTGCCAGCAGCCCCAAAGGCGCGGGGGGCCCAGATACGCAGTATTTT
CDR3 protein: CASSPKGAGGPDTQYF

V gene: TRBV25-1
clone size: -
J gene: TRBJ2-4
D gene: -
CDR3 DNA: TGTGCCAGCAGTGCTCAACGGGGGACCCTGGCCAAAAACATTCAGTACTTC
CDR3 protein: CASSAQRGTLAKNIQYF

V gene: TRBV27
clone size: few
J gene: TRBJ1-2
D gene: TRBD1
CDR3 DNA: TGTGCCAGCAGTTTCCACAGGGGAGACGGCTACACCTTC
CDR3 protein: CASSFHRGDGYTF

V gene: TRBV6-2/TRBV6-3
clone size: few
J gene: TRBJ2-4
D gene: -
CDR3 DNA: TGTGCCAGCAGACCCCCAGCCAAAAACATTCAGTACTTC
CDR3 protein: CASRPPAKNIQYF

V gene: TRBV29-1
clone size: few
J gene: TRBJ2-3
D gene: TRBD1
CDR3 DNA: TGCAGCGTTGAAGATTTAGTAGGACAGGGTTCCACAGATACGCAGTATTTT
CDR3 protein: CSVEDLVGQGSTDTQYF

V gene: TRBV3-1
clone size: -
J gene: TRBJ1-2
D gene: -
CDR3 DNA: TGTGCCAGCAGCCAAGGGGGAGGAGAATACGGCTACACCTTC
CDR3 protein: CASSQGGGEYGYTF

V gene: TRBV19
clone size: few
J gene: TRBJ1-2
D gene: TRBD1
CDR3 DNA: TGTGCCAGTAGCCGAGACAGGGCTAACTATGGCTACACCTTC
CDR3 protein: CASSRDRANYGYTF

V gene: TRBV28
clone size: -
J gene: TRBJ1-5
D gene: TRBD1
CDR3 DNA: TGTGCCAGCAGCAAATCAACAGGGGGCCAAGCCCAGCATTTT
CDR3 protein: CASSKSTGGQAQHF

V gene: TRBV12-3/TRBV12-4
clone size: few
J gene: TRBJ1-4
D gene: -
CDR3 DNA: TGTGCCAGCAGTTTCATTGTGGGAGGGTCCGGTAATGAAAAACTGTTTTTT
CDR3 protein: CASSFIVGGSGNEKLFF

V gene: TRBV5-4
clone size: -
J gene: TRBJ2-1
D gene: TRBD1
CDR3 DNA: TGTGCCAGCAGCTTGAAGGGGGCCCCCTACAATGAGCAGTTCTTC
CDR3 protein: CASSLKGAPYNEQFF

V gene: TRBV7-6
clone size: -
J gene: TRBJ1-3
D gene: -
CDR3 DNA: TGTGCCAGCAGCCTTTATACTCCTGGAAACACCATATATTTT
CDR3 protein: CASSLYTPGNTIYF

V gene: TRBV14
clone size: -
J gene: TRBJ2-1
D gene: -
CDR3 DNA: TGTGCCAGCAGCCGACTCGGAATGAGATCCTACAATGAGCAGTTCTTC
CDR3 protein: CASSRLGMRSYNEQFF

V gene: TRBV29-1
clone size: -
J gene: TRBJ1-5
D gene: -
CDR3 DNA: TGCAGCGTTGGGCTGACGGATAGCAATCAGCCCCAGCATTTT
CDR3 protein: CSVGLTDSNQPQHF

V gene: TRBV2
clone size: -
J gene: TRBJ2-1
D gene: TRBD2
CDR3 DNA: TGTGCCAGCAGAGGTAGCGGGAGAGGGGGGGGTGAGCAGTTCTTC
CDR3 protein: CASRGSGRGGGEQFF

V gene: TRBV7-2
clone size: many
J gene: TRBJ2-2
D gene: TRBD2
CDR3 DNA: TGTGCCAGCACCCTAGCGGGAGGAAACACCGGGGAGCTGTTTTTT
CDR3 protein: CASTLAGGNTGELFF

V gene: TRBV7-6
clone size: many
J gene: TRBJ1-1
D gene: -
CDR3 DNA: TGTGCCAGCAGCTTAGGTGGGGTCACTGAAGCTTTCTTT
CDR3 protein: CASSLGGVTEAFF

V gene: TRBV6-5
clone size: few
J gene: TRBJ1-1
D gene: TRBD1
CDR3 DNA: TGTGCCAGCAGTTCCCGAGGACAGGGGGCCCGTGGGGCTTTCTTT
CDR3 protein: CASSSRGQGARGAFF

V gene: TRBV2
clone size: few
J gene: TRBJ2-7
D gene: -
CDR3 DNA: TGTGCCAGCAGTGTTGCAGGTCCCTACGAGCAGTACTTC
CDR3 protein: CASSVAGPYEQYF

V gene: TRBV7-9
clone size: -
J gene: TRBJ1-1
D gene: -
CDR3 DNA: TGTGCCAGCAGCCTCCTCGGGTTGAGCACTGAAGCTTTCTTT
CDR3 protein: CASSLLGLSTEAFF

V gene: TRBV20-1
clone size: many
J gene: TRBJ2-3
D gene: -
CDR3 DNA: TGCAGTGCTGTCCCGAGAGCGGAAAGCACAGATACGCAGTATTTT
CDR3 protein: CSAVPRAESTDTQYF

V gene: TRBV29-1
clone size: -
J gene: TRBJ1-1
D gene: -
CDR3 DNA: TGCAGCACCTCGGGGCAGCGGACTGAAGCTTTCTTT
CDR3 protein: CSTSGQRTEAFF

V gene: TRBV5-5
clone size: -
J gene: TRBJ2-3
D gene: -
CDR3 DNA: TGTGCCAGCAGCTCCCGGGACTGGAGAGATACGCAGTATTTT
CDR3 protein: CASSSRDWRDTQYF

V gene: TRBV4-2
clone size: few
J gene: TRBJ2-3
D gene: TRBD2
CDR3 DNA: TGTGCCAGCAGCCAAGGAATAGCGGGGGGGACCACAGATACGCAGTATTTT
CDR3 protein: CASSQGIAGGTTDTQYF

V gene: TRBV27
clone size: few
J gene: TRBJ2-5
D gene: TRBD1
CDR3 DNA: TGTGCCAGCAATCATCGGGGACAGCAAGAGACCCAGTACTTC
CDR3 protein: CASNHRGQQETQYF

V gene: TRBV5-1
clone size: -
J gene: TRBJ1-1
D gene: TRBD1
CDR3 DNA: TGCGCCAGCAGCTTGTGGGGACAGCAGTCAGGAACTGAAGCTTTCTTT
CDR3 protein: CASSLWGQQSGTEAFF

V gene: TRBV5-6
clone size: few
J gene: TRBJ2-5
D gene: TRBD2
CDR3 DNA: TGTGCCAGCAGCGCCCCTAGCGGACCCGACCAAGAGACCCAGTACTTC
CDR3 protein: CASSAPSGPDQETQYF

V gene: TRBV19
clone size: -
J gene: TRBJ2-1
D gene: -
CDR3 DNA: TGTGCCAGTAGTCGACTGTTAGGAGGTTCCTACAATGAGCAGTTCTTC
CDR3 protein: CASSRLLGGSYNEQFF

V gene: TRBV2
clone size: few
J gene: TRBJ2-1
D gene: -
CDR3 DNA: TGTGCCAGCAGTGAGAGGACCAATGAGCAGTTCTTC
CDR3 protein: CASSERTNEQFF

V gene: TRBV5-1
clone size: few
J gene: TRBJ1-2
D gene: TRBD1
CDR3 DNA: TGCGCCAGCAGCCCCCGACAGGGGGTTTCCTATGGCTACACCTTC
CDR3 protein: CASSPRQGVSYGYTF

V gene: TRBV2
clone size: few
J gene: TRBJ2-1
D gene: TRBD1
CDR3 DNA: TGTGCCAGCAGGTTTCAGACAGGGGGCAGCTACAATGAGCAGTTCTTC
CDR3 protein: CASRFQTGGSYNEQFF

V gene: TRBV7-2
clone size: few
J gene: TRBJ1-1
D gene: -
CDR3 DNA: TGTGCCAGCAGCTTGGTGACAGGAAGTGGGACTGAAGCTTTCTTT
CDR3 protein: CASSLVTGSGTEAFF

V gene: TRBV24-1
clone size: -
J gene: TRBJ2-5
D gene: -
CDR3 DNA: TGTGCCACCAGTGATTCTGGACGGCAAGAGACCCAGTACTTC
CDR3 protein: CATSDSGRQETQYF

V gene: TRBV7-9
clone size: few
J gene: TRBJ2-3
D gene: TRBD2
CDR3 DNA: TGTGCCAGCAGCCCGACTAGCGGGGCCCGCACAGATACGCAGTATTTT
CDR3 protein: CASSPTSGARTDTQYF

V gene: TRBV10-2
clone size: few
J gene: TRBJ1-2
D gene: -
CDR3 DNA: TGCGCCAGCACGACAGGATATGGCTACACCTTC
CDR3 protein: CASTTGYGYTF

V gene: TRBV6-5
clone size: few
J gene: TRBJ1-4
D gene: -
CDR3 DNA: TGTGCCAGCAGCCCCATTGGAGAAAATAATGAAAAACTGTTTTTT
CDR3 protein: CASSPIGENNEKLFF

V gene: TRBV12-3/TRBV12-4
clone size: -
J gene: TRBJ1-1
D gene: -
CDR3 DNA: TGTGCCAGCAGTTTGTGGGGAGGGGCTGAAGCTTTCTTT
CDR3 protein: CASSLWGGAEAFF

V gene: TRBV6-2/TRBV6-3
clone size: few
J gene: TRBJ2-1
D gene: -
CDR3 DNA: TGTGCCAGCAGCCGAGAACTAGCTATCAATCCGTTCTTC
CDR3 protein: CASSRELAINPFF

V gene: TRBV4-1
clone size: -
J gene: TRBJ2-3
D gene: TRBD2
CDR3 DNA: TGCGCCAGCAGCCAAGCCCCCATAGTTAGCGGGACAGATACGCAGTATTTT
CDR3 protein: CASSQAPIVSGTDTQYF

V gene: TRBV2
clone size: few
J gene: TRBJ2-1
D gene: TRBD2
CDR3 DNA: TGTGCCAGCAGGGGACTAGCGGGAGTCAATGAGCAGTTCTTC
CDR3 protein: CASRGLAGVNEQFF

V gene: TRBV19
clone size: few
J gene: TRBJ1-5
D gene: -
CDR3 DNA: TGTGCCAGTAGTATGTTGGGGCAGGGAAGCAATCAGCCCCAGCATTTT
CDR3 protein: CASSMLGQGSNQPQHF

V gene: TRBV6-2/TRBV6-3
clone size: few
J gene: TRBJ2-3
D gene: TRBD2
CDR3 DNA: TGTGCCAGCAAGGCAGGCGGGAGGAAAGATACGCAGTATTTT
CDR3 protein: CASKAGGRKDTQYF

V gene: TRBV5-1
clone size: -
J gene: TRBJ2-6
D gene: -
CDR3 DNA: TGCGCCAGCAGCGTCACAGATCCTGGGGCCAACGTCCTGACTTTC
CDR3 protein: CASSVTDPGANVLTF

V gene: TRBV12-3/TRBV12-4
clone size: -
J gene: TRBJ1-2
D gene: -
CDR3 DNA: TGTGCCAGCAGACCTTCTTTGGGCGTTAACTATGGCTACACCTTC
CDR3 protein: CASRPSLGVNYGYTF

V gene: TRBV20-1
clone size: -
J gene: TRBJ2-7
D gene: -
CDR3 DNA: TGCAGTGCGTTTGTTGACGGGAGCTCCTACGAGCAGTACTTC
CDR3 protein: CSAFVDGSSYEQYF

V gene: TRBV7-8
clone size: -
J gene: TRBJ1-6
D gene: -
CDR3 DNA: TGTGCCAGCAGCTTAGCGGGGGGGCATAATTCACCCCTCCACTTT
CDR3 protein: CASSLAGGHNSPLHF

V gene: TRBV20-1
clone size: few
J gene: TRBJ2-7
D gene: TRBD1
CDR3 DNA: TGCAGTGCTGCAGACAGGGTGAACTCCTACGAGCAGTACTTC
CDR3 protein: CSAADRVNSYEQYF